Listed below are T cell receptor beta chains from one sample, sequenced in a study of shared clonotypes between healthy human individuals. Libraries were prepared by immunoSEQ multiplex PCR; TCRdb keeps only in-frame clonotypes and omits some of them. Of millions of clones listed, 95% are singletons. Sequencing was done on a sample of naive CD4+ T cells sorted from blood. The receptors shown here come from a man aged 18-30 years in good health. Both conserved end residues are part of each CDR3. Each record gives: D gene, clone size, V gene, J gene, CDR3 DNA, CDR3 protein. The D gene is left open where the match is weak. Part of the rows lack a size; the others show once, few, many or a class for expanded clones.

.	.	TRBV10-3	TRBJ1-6	TGTGCCATCAGTGAGCGGCAGGGGAGTATGGAGCCCCTCCACTTT	CAISERQGSMEPLHF
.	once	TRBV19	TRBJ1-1	TGTGCCAGTAGTAGGAAGGGAAACACTGAAGCTTTCTTT	CASSRKGNTEAFF
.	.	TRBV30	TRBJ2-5	TGTGCCTGGAGTTGGGATCCCCAAGAGACCCAGTACTTC	CAWSWDPQETQYF
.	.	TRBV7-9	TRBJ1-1	TGTGCCAGCAGCTTTAGGGGTCTCACTGAAGCTTTCTTT	CASSFRGLTEAFF
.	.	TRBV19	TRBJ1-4	TGTGCCAGTAGTCGGGGCAGGGACGAAAAACTGTTTTTT	CASSRGRDEKLFF
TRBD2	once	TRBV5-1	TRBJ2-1	TGCGCCAGCACCCTCCTTCCCGCCTTAGCGGGAGAGTCGGCTGGAAATGAGCAGTTCTTC	CASTLLPALAGESAGNEQFF
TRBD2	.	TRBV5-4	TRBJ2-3	TGTGCCAGCAGCTCAATCATCGGGACTAGCGGGAGAGGAACAGATACGCAGTATTTT	CASSSIIGTSGRGTDTQYF
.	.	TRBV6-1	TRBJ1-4	TGTGCCAGCTACCGGGCCTCGGGGGAAAAACTGTTTTTT	CASYRASGEKLFF
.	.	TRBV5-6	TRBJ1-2	TGTGCCAGCATCAATTGGGGCGGCATTAACTATGGCTACACCTTC	CASINWGGINYGYTF
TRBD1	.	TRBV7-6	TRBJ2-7	TGTGCCAGCAGCCCGGGGACAGGGTCTAAGCAGTACTTC	CASSPGTGSKQYF
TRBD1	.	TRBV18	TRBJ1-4	TGTGCCAGCTCACCACAGAGACAGGGCCGCTCTGGTAATGAAAAACTGTTTTTT	CASSPQRQGRSGNEKLFF
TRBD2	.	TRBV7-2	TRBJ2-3	TGTGCCAGCAGCCTAAAGATTGGACTAGTCGGGGGAGATACGCAGTATTTT	CASSLKIGLVGGDTQYF
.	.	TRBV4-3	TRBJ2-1	TGCGCCAGCAGCACCTCGGGCGGGACCTACAATGAGCAGTTCTTC	CASSTSGGTYNEQFF
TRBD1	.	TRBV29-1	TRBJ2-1	TGCAGCGTTGAAGAGGGACAGGGCTGGCCGGGGTTCTTC	CSVEEGQGWPGFF
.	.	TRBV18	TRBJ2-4	TGTGCCAGCTCACCTGGCGCTAGCCTAGCCAAAAACATTCAGTACTTC	CASSPGASLAKNIQYF
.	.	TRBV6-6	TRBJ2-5	TGTGCCAGCAGTTATGTTGGCGAGACCCAGTACTTC	CASSYVGETQYF
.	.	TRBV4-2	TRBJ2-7	TGTGCCAGCAGCCAAGTTGCGACGCCAGCCTACGAGCAGTACTTC	CASSQVATPAYEQYF
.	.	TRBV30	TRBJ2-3	TGTGCCTTGGGGTCGGGTTTCGGAGATACGCAGTATTTT	CALGSGFGDTQYF